Listed below are T cell receptor beta chains from one sample, sequenced in a study of blood T cell repertoires in COVID-19. Profiled with immunoSEQ multiplex PCR; TCRdb holds only in-frame clones, not every one. In the table there are tens of thousands of clones, approximately 78% of which are singletons. Sequenced sample: peripheral blood. These receptors all come from a human donor in a cohort sampled during active COVID-19. Each CDR3 is given with its conserved first and last residue. A D gene is named only where the DNA matches it firmly. A row's size may be missing; if present it is once, few, many or a size class.

v_call	d_call	clone_size	j_call	cdr3_nt	cdr3_aa
TRBV2	TRBD1	NA	TRBJ1-5	TGTGCCAGCAGTCGAACAGGGGGAGGACAGCCCCAGCATTTT	CASSRTGGGQPQHF
TRBV7-2	NA	NA	TRBJ2-7	TGTGCCAGCAGCACCCAGGGGGGCCCCTCCCGCGAGCAGTACTTC	CASSTQGGPSREQYF
TRBV11-3	NA	NA	TRBJ2-1	TGTGCCAGCAGCTCCTTGGGGGGGGGCAAAAATGAGCAGTTCTTC	CASSSLGGGKNEQFF
TRBV30	TRBD2	NA	TRBJ2-3	TGTGCCTGGAACCTCGGGGGGGCCAGAGTGGGAGATACGCAGTATTTT	CAWNLGGARVGDTQYF
TRBV4-1	TRBD2	NA	TRBJ2-3	TGCGCCAGCAGCCAAGATGGACTAGCGGGGGGTGGGGCAGATACGCAGTATTTT	CASSQDGLAGGGADTQYF
TRBV6-4	NA	once	TRBJ1-1	TGTGCCAGCAGTGGACAAGTTAACACTGAAGCTTTCTTT	CASSGQVNTEAFF
TRBV6-1	NA	NA	TRBJ1-1	TGTGCCAGCAGTGAATGGGTGGCGGGACCTGAAGCTTTCTTT	CASSEWVAGPEAFF
TRBV2	TRBD1	NA	TRBJ1-3	TGTGCCAGCAGGGACGACAGGGGAGTTGGAAACACCATATATTTT	CASRDDRGVGNTIYF
TRBV28	NA	NA	TRBJ1-5	TGTGCCAGCAGTTCTCCTGTCCAGCCCCAGCATTTT	CASSSPVQPQHF
TRBV7-3	TRBD2	NA	TRBJ2-5	TGTGCCAGCAGCGAGATGGGCGGGAGAGGAGAGACCCAGTACTTC	CASSEMGGRGETQYF
TRBV18	TRBD2	NA	TRBJ2-2	TGTGCCAGCTCACCACGCGGCGGGGGGCTATCCGGGGAGCTGTTTTTT	CASSPRGGGLSGELFF
TRBV5-8	NA	few	TRBJ1-6	TGTGCCAGCAGCTTGCTTAAACTCGGGAATTCACCCCTCCACTTT	CASSLLKLGNSPLHF
TRBV30	TRBD1	NA	TRBJ1-2	TGTGCCTGGAGTGTCTTGGGACAGGGTTGGGTCCCGCGGAGCTACACCTTC	CAWSVLGQGWVPRSYTF